The clone carrying this T cell receptor beta chain was observed at least ten times. The antigen is undetermined. This record belongs to a study of T-cell memory formation after mild COVID-19. Findings of the study overall: CD4+ bias marked clones expanding day 15 to 37, unlike balanced contracting clones.

A 5'RACE reaction primed in the constant segment made cDNA libraries of TCR alpha and TCR beta, and these carried sample barcodes and UMIs. TCRdb redid the calling of the 5' RACE reads with MiXCR, one entry per CDR3 protein. The sample includes about 170,000 distinct CDR3 sequences, over 10% of them seen just once. The CDR3 totals 16 residues. V was clipped by 5 bases and J by 6 bases; unmatched bases: 12. Germline V gene data show CDR1 as SGHRS and CDR2 as YFSETQ. The chain recombines TRBV5-1 with TRBJ2-1, with TRBD1 identical over 9 bases. This sequence was found in a man between 18 and 35 years old who had mild COVID-19 (a few samples of this study predate the infection). Cell type and time point are not known. Material: PBMCs or a T cell subset sorted from them (not recorded which). CDR3 region: CASSWGDRASINEQFF. CDR3 nucleotide sequence: TGCGCCAGCAGTTGGGGGGACAGGGCCTCCATCAATGAGCAGTTCTTC.